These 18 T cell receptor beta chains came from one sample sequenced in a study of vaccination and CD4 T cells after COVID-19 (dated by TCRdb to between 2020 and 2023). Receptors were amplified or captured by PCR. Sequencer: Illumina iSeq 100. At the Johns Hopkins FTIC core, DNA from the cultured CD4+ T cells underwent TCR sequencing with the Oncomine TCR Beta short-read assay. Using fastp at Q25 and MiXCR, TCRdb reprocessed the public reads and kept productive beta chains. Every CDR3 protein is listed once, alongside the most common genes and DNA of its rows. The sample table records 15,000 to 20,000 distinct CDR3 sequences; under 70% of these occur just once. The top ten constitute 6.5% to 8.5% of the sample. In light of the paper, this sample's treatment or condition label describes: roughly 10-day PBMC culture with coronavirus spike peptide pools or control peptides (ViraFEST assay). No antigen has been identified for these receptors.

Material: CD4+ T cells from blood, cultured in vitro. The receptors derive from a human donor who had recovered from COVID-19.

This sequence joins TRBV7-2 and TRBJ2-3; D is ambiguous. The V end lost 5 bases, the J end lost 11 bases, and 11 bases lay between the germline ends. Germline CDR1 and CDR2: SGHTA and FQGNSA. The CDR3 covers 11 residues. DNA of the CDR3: TGTGCCAGCAGCCCACCAATAGGGCAGTATTTT. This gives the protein CASSPPIGQYF.

This chain's CDR3 is CASTTRGGLRYEQYF. The CDR3 DNA reads TGTGCCAGCACCACAAGGGGTGGCCTGAGGTACGAGCAGTACTTC. The chain combines TRBV6-1 with TRBJ2-7; D possibly corresponds to TRBD1 (5 bases). Deletions cut 7 bases from V and 4 bases from J, with 20 bases between. Germline assignment: CDR1 MNHNS and CDR2 SASEGT. There are 15 residues in the CDR3.

CDR3 residues: CASSLTPGNYGYTF. For the CDR3, the DNA is TGTGCCAGCAGCTTAACTCCAGGGAACTATGGCTACACCTTC. The V and J genes are TRBV7-3 and TRBJ1-2, with D perhaps matching TRBD1 (5 bases). The CDR3 spans 14 residues. In germline, CDR1 is SGHTA, CDR2 FQGTGA. Trimming left V 0 bases short and J 2 bases short, with 7 bases between.

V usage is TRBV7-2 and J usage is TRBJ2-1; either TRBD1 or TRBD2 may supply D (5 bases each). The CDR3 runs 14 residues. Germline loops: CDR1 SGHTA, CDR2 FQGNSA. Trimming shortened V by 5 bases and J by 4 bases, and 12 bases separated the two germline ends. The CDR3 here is CASSPVGVYNEQFF. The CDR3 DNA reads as TGTGCCAGCAGCCCCGTGGGGGTTTACAATGAGCAGTTCTTC.

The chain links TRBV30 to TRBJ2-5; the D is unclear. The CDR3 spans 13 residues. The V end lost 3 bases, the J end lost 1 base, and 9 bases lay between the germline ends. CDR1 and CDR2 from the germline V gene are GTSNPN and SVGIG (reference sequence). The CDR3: CAWRDGPQETQYF. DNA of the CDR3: TGTGCCTGGAGGGACGGCCCCCAAGAGACCCAGTACTTC.

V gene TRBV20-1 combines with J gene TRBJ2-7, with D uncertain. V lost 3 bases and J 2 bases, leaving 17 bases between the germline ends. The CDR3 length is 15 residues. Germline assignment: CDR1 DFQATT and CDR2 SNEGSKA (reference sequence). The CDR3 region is CSASPPGIRPYEQYF. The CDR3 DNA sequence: TGCAGTGCTAGTCCGCCGGGTATACGTCCCTACGAGCAGTACTTC.

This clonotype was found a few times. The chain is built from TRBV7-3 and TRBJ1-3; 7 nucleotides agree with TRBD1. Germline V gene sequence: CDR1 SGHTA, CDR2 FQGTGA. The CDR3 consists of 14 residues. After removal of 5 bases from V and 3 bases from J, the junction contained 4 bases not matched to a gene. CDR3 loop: CASSPGGYGNTIYF. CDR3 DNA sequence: TGTGCCAGCAGCCCAGGGGGTTATGGAAACACCATATATTTT. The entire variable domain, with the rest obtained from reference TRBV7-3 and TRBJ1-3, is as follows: GAGVSQTPSNKVTEKGKYVELRCDPISGHTALYWYRQSLGQGPEFLIYFQGTGAADDSGLPNDRFFAVRPEGSVSTLKIQRTERGDSAVYLCASSPGGYGNTIYFGEGSWLTVV.

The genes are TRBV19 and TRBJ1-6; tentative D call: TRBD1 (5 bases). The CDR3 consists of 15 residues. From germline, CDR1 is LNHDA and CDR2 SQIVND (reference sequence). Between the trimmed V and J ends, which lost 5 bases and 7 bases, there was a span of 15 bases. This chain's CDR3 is CASSSQGRQNSPLHF. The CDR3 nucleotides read TGTGCCAGTAGTTCCCAGGGTCGCCAAAATTCACCCCTCCACTTT.

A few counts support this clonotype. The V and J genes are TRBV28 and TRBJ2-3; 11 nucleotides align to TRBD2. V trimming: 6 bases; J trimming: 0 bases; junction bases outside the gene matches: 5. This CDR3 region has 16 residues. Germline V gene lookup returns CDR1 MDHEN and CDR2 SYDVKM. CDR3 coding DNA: TGTGCCAGCAGCTCACTAGCGGGAGCTAGCACAGATACGCAGTATTTT. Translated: CASSSLAGASTDTQYF. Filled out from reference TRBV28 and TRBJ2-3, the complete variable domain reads DVKVTQSSRYLVKRTGEKVFLECVQDMDHENMFWYRQDPGLGLRLIYFSYDVKMKEKGDIPEGYSVSREKKERFSLILESASTNQTSMYLCASSSLAGASTDTQYFGPGTRLTVL.

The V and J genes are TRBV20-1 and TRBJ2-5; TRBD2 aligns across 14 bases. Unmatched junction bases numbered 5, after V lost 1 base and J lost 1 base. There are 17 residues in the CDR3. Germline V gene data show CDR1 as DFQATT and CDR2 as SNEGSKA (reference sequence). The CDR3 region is CSARGGTSGGSQETQYF. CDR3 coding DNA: TGCAGTGCTAGAGGGGGGACTAGCGGGGGAAGCCAAGAGACCCAGTACTTC.

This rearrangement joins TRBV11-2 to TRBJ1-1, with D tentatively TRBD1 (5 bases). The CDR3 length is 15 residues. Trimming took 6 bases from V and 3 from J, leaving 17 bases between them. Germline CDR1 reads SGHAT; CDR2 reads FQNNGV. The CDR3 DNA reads TGTGCCAGCAGGACATGGGGGAGGGTGGACACTGAAGCTTTCTTT. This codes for CASRTWGRVDTEAFF.

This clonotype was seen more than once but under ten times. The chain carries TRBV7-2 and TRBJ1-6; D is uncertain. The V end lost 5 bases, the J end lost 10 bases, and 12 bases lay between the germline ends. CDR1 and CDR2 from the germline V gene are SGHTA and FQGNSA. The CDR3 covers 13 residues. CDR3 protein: CASSQSIGSPLHF. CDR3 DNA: TGTGCCAGCAGCCAAAGCATAGGATCACCCCTCCACTTT.

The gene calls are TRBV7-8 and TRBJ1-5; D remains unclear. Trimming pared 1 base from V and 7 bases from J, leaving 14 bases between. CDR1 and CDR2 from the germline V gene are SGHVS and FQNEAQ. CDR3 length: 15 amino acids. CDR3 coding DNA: TGTGCCAGCAGCTTAGTTGGCAGCTTCCCCCAGCCCCAGCATTTT. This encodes CASSLVGSFPQPQHF. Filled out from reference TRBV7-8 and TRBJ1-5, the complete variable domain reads GAGVSQSPRYKVAKRGQDVALRCDPISGHVSLFWYQQALGQGPEFLTYFQNEAQLDKSGLPSDRFFAERPEGSVSTLKIQRTQQEDSAVYLCASSLVGSFPQPQHFGDGTRLSIL.

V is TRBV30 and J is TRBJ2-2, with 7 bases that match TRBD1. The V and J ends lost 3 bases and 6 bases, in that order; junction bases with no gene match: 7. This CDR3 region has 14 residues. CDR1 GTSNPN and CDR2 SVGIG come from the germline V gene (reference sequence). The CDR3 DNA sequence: TGTGCCTGGAGCAGGGCCAGGGGGTCCGGGGAGCTGTTTTTT. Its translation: CAWSRARGSGELFF.

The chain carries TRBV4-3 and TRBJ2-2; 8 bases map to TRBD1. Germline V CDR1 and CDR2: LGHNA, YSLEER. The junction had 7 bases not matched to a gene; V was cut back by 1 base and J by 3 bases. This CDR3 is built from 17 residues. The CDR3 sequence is CASSQGMTGAYTGELFF. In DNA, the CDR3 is TGCGCCAGCAGCCAAGGAATGACAGGGGCGTACACCGGGGAGCTGTTTTTT.

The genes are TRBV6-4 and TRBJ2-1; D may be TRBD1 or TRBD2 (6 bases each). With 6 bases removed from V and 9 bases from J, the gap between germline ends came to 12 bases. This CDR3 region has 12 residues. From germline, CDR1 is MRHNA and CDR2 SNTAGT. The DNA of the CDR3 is TGTGCCAGCAGAACGGAGGGGGGTGAGCAGTTCTTC. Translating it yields CASRTEGGEQFF.

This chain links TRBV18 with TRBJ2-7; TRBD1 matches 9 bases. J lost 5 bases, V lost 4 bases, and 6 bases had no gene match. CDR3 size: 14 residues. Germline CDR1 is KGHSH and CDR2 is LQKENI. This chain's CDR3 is CASSRRDRVHEQYF. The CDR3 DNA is TGTGCCAGCTCACGCCGGGACAGGGTCCACGAGCAGTACTTC.

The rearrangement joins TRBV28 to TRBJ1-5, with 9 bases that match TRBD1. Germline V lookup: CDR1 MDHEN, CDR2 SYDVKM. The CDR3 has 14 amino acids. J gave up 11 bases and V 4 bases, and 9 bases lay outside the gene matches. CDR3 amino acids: CASSSSLGDRAQHF. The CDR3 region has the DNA TGTGCCAGCAGTTCCTCCCTTGGGGACAGGGCCCAGCATTTT. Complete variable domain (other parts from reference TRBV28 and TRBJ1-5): DVKVTQSSRYLVKRTGEKVFLECVQDMDHENMFWYRQDPGLGLRLIYFSYDVKMKEKGDIPEGYSVSREKKERFSLILESASTNQTSMYLCASSSSLGDRAQHFGDGTRLSIL.